This entry lists 23 T cell receptor beta chains sequenced from one sample in a study of blood T cells in healthy people across ages. For the second PCR, which ran for roughly 6 to 11 cycles, a sample-barcoded 5' primer and a J-beta primer mix were used. TCRdb independently ran MiXCR on the 5' RACE reads; one entry per CDR3 protein. The table has around 970,000 distinct CDR3 sequences, roughly 47% seen once. Sequencing was carried out using blood. The receptors here all came from a woman between 55 and 75 years old in good health.

The J gene is TRBJ1-2, the V gene TRBV4-3, with TRBD1 as a possible D gene (5 bases). Germline loops: CDR1 LGHNA, CDR2 YSLEER. This CDR3 has 12 residues. The germline V and J ends were trimmed by 1 base and 13 bases, with 13 bases remaining between them. In DNA, the CDR3 is TGCGCCAGCAGCCAAGGGTACGGGGCAGGCACCTTC. Amino acids: CASSQGYGAGTF.

The V and J genes are TRBV5-6 and TRBJ2-5, with D uncertain. CDR3 length: 12 residues. CDR1 is SGHDT, CDR2 YYEEEE, per germline. Between the trimmed V and J ends, which lost 1 base and 7 bases, there was a span of 8 bases. The chain's CDR3 is CASSLNRRTQYF. The CDR3 DNA reads as TGTGCCAGCAGCTTGAATAGAAGGACCCAGTACTTC.

This clonotype was found a few times. The V gene is TRBV28, the J gene TRBJ2-3; D possibly corresponds to TRBD2 (6 bases). CDR1 and CDR2 (germline): MDHEN, SYDVKM. V was cut by 7 bases and J by 4 bases, with 18 bases left in between. This CDR3 region has 15 residues. CDR3 sequence: CASKSGTQGADTQYF. CDR3 sequence (DNA): TGTGCCAGCAAATCCGGGACTCAGGGCGCAGATACGCAGTATTTT.

Details on this clonotype: The CDR3 carries no conserved terminal phenylalanine or tryptophan, so it likely arises from a read error. The V gene is TRBV7-2, the J gene TRBJ2-7; TRBD2 aligns across 13 bases. CDR1 is SGHTA, CDR2 FQGNSA, per germline. The CDR3 has 15 residues. With V trimmed by 1 base and J by 4 bases, 1 base remained unmatched. Written as DNA, the CDR3 is TGTGCCAGCAGCTTAGGGACTAGCGGGGGATACGAGCAGTACTTA. This gives the protein CASSLGTSGGYEQYL.

In its sample, this clonotype was seen many times. V is TRBV11-2 and J is TRBJ2-1, with 10 bases lining up with TRBD2. The CDR3 runs 14 residues. Trimming took 4 bases from V and 6 from J; bases not matched to a gene: 3. Germline V gene lookup returns CDR1 SGHAT and CDR2 FQNNGV. CDR3 protein: CASSWGLAFNEQFF. The CDR3 DNA reads TGTGCCAGCAGCTGGGGACTAGCGTTCAATGAGCAGTTCTTC.

This rearrangement joins TRBV7-8 to TRBJ1-5; no reliable D call. The CDR3 is made up of 12 amino acids. Germline V gene lookup returns CDR1 SGHVS and CDR2 FQNEAQ. V lost 5 bases, J lost 10 bases, and 12 bases lay in between. CDR3 in DNA: TGTGCCAGCAGCACGACCGCAGGTCCCCAGCATTTT. Translated, it gives CASSTTAGPQHF.

The chain joins TRBV5-1 to TRBJ2-7; D possibly matches TRBD1 or TRBD2 (5 bases each). Germline loops: CDR1 SGHRS, CDR2 YFSETQ. This CDR3 has 15 amino acids. Deletions cut 0 bases from V and 1 base from J, with 11 bases between. CDR3 region: CASSLAFGASYEQYF. For the CDR3, the DNA is TGCGCCAGCAGCTTGGCCTTCGGGGCTTCCTACGAGCAGTACTTC.

This rearrangement joins TRBV20-1 to TRBJ2-7; a possible D gene is TRBD2 (6 bases). The CDR3 length is 18 residues. Germline CDR1 reads DFQATT; CDR2 reads SNEGSKA (reference sequence). The V end was cut by 0 bases, the J end by 4 bases, with 25 bases between. Here the CDR3 DNA reads TGCAGTGCTAGAGACTGGCGGGGCCTCCCCCAGGGCCGTTACGAGCAGTACTTC. It specifies CSARDWRGLPQGRYEQYF.

In this sample, this clonotype turned up many times. The rearrangement uses TRBV6-2 or TRBV6-3 and TRBJ2-3; 7 nucleotides align to TRBD1. The length of the CDR3 is 13 residues. V lost 7 bases to trimming and J lost 5 bases; unmatched junction nucleotides: 6. Germline values: CDR1 MNHEY, CDR2 SVGEGT. CDR3 coding DNA: TGTGCCAGCACAGAGGGGGCTAAAGATACGCAGTATTTT. This translates into CASTEGAKDTQYF.

V usage is TRBV20-1 and J usage is TRBJ2-1; D is unclear. The CDR3 spans 11 residues. Germline V gene data show CDR1 as DFQATT and CDR2 as SNEGSKA (reference sequence). CDR3 in DNA: TGCAGCCCCTCCCACGACAATGAGCAGTTCTTC. The encoded protein is CSPSHDNEQFF.

This chain connects TRBV5-1 to TRBJ1-2; 10 positions agree with TRBD1. The CDR3 consists of 14 residues. Germline V gene lookup returns CDR1 SGHRS and CDR2 YFSETQ. The V and J ends lost 4 bases and 4 bases, in that order; junction bases with no gene match: 4. DNA of the CDR3: TGCGCCAGCAGCGGGACAGGGGATAGCTATGGCTACACCTTC. Translated, it gives CASSGTGDSYGYTF.

The chain uses TRBV15 and TRBJ1-2; D may be TRBD1 (5 bases). The CDR3 has 11 residues. Trimming shortened V by 5 bases and J by 7 bases, and 8 bases separated the two germline ends. CDR1 and CDR2 from the germline V gene are LNHNV and YYDKDF (reference sequence). This CDR3 is CATSQGFGYTF. CDR3 bases: TGTGCCACCAGCCAGGGATTTGGCTACACCTTC.

The chain uses TRBV29-1 and TRBJ2-3; D gene ambiguous. Trimming took 0 bases from V and 4 from J, leaving 20 bases between them. In germline, CDR1 is SQVTM, CDR2 ANQGSEA. The CDR3 contains 17 residues. In nucleotides, the CDR3 is TGCAGCGTTGAAGATCGAAGGAGAAGGCGAGGCGCAGATACGCAGTATTTT. Its protein is CSVEDRRRRRGADTQYF.

This clonotype was recorded a few times. The chain links TRBV29-1 to TRBJ1-6, with D uncertain. Per germline, CDR1 SQVTM and CDR2 ANQGSEA. The CDR3 sequence is 16 residues long. As DNA, the CDR3 is TGCATCGGACTCGCCCTCGTAGACTCCTATAATTCACCCCTCCACTTT. Amino acid sequence: CIGLALVDSYNSPLHF.

The V and J genes are TRBV20-1 and TRBJ1-4; D perhaps matches TRBD1 (5 bases). CDR3 length equals 10 residues. V lost 5 bases and J 8 bases, leaving 6 bases between the germline ends. Germline V CDR1 and CDR2: DFQATT, SNEGSKA (reference sequence). The CDR3 loop reads CSAYREKLFF. In DNA, the CDR3 is TGCAGTGCTTACAGGGAAAAACTGTTTTTT.

This clonotype was seen only a few times. The chain recombines TRBV10-3 with TRBJ2-1; 13 nucleotides line up with TRBD2. The germline V gene encodes CDR1 ENHRY and CDR2 SYGVKD. J gave up 1 base and V 6 bases, and 3 bases lay outside the gene matches. The length of the CDR3 is 16 residues. The CDR3 nucleotides read TGTGCCATCAGCGGGACTAGCGGGGCTTCCTACAATGAGCAGTTCTTC. Translating it yields CAISGTSGASYNEQFF.

CDR3 residues: CASSLTGLAGGPTDTQYF. CDR3 nucleotide sequence: TGTGCCAGCAGCTTAACAGGACTAGCGGGAGGGCCGACAGATACGCAGTATTTT. The chain uses TRBV7-3 and TRBJ2-3, with 15 positions matching TRBD2. J was trimmed by 3 bases and V by 0 bases; bases with no gene match: 4. There are 18 residues in the CDR3. The V gene's germline CDR1 is SGHTA and CDR2 FQGTGA. Full variable domain (outside the CDR3, taken from reference TRBV7-3 and TRBJ2-3): GAGVSQTPSNKVTEKGKYVELRCDPISGHTALYWYRQSLGQGPEFLIYFQGTGAADDSGLPNDRFFAVRPEGSVSTLKIQRTERGDSAVYLCASSLTGLAGGPTDTQYFGPGTRLTVL.

V is TRBV20-1 and J is TRBJ1-2, with 8 bases matching TRBD1. J was trimmed by 4 bases and V by 6 bases; bases with no gene match: 7. CDR3 size: 13 residues. CDR1 is DFQATT and CDR2 is SNEGSKA in the germline V gene (reference sequence). The CDR3 region has the DNA TGCAGTGCCCCCAGGGGGCACGGCTATGGCTACACCTTC. Translation gives CSAPRGHGYGYTF.

The J gene is TRBJ1-6, the V gene TRBV20-1; 9 bases map to TRBD1. Germline CDR1 reads DFQATT; CDR2 reads SNEGSKA (reference sequence). V dropped 0 bases and J dropped 1; count of bases not matched to a gene: 4. This CDR3 region has 17 residues. This chain's CDR3 is CSARDLDRGSYNSPLHF. The CDR3 coding sequence is TGCAGTGCTAGAGATTTGGACAGGGGATCCTATAATTCACCCCTCCACTTT.

Only one count was recorded for this clonotype. The gene calls are TRBV10-3 and TRBJ2-3, with D possibly being TRBD2 (5 bases). Trimming left V 10 bases short and J 5 bases short, with 13 bases between. Germline loops: CDR1 ENHRY, CDR2 SYGVKD. This CDR3 is built from 12 residues. The CDR3 nucleotides are TGTGCCACCATGAGCGGCGGAGATACGCAGTATTTT. Residues: CATMSGGDTQYF.

The sample holds a few counts of this clonotype. This chain uses TRBV4-1 with TRBJ2-3, with 9 bases that match TRBD2. Trimming cost V 3 bases and J 1 base; bases outside gene matches: 8. The CDR3 covers 17 residues. Germline assignment: CDR1 MGHRA and CDR2 YSYEKL. The CDR3 sequence is CASSHGRTSDGTDTQYF. The CDR3 nucleotides read TGCGCCAGCAGCCATGGGCGGACTAGCGATGGCACAGATACGCAGTATTTT.

The chain combines TRBV20-1 with TRBJ1-3, with 8 bases matching TRBD1. The CDR3 runs to 15 residues. V lost 5 bases to trimming and J lost 2 bases; unmatched junction nucleotides: 8. The V gene's germline CDR1 is DFQATT and CDR2 SNEGSKA (reference sequence). CDR3 amino acids: CSARGQGLTGNTIYF. In DNA, the CDR3 is TGCAGTGCTCGAGGACAGGGTCTGACTGGAAACACCATATATTTT.

The count of this clonotype is one. The chain carries TRBV6-4 and TRBJ1-2, with D hard to call. CDR3 length: 14 residues. The germline V gene has CDR1 MRHNA and CDR2 SNTAGT. Deletions cut 5 bases from V and 4 bases from J, with 14 bases between. The CDR3 nucleotides are TGTGCCAGCAGTCGCGACTCTACGCTCTATGGCTACACCTTC. The encoded protein is CASSRDSTLYGYTF.